The source of this T cell receptor beta chain is a study of regulatory and conventional T cells in RAG deficiency (dated by TCRdb to 2017 to 2019). In terms of the full investigation: To compare the diversity and composition of the repertoires of Treg, conventional CD4+ and CD8+ T cells between RAG-deficient patients and healthy controls, the study applied high-throughput TCR beta sequencing. On the study overall, not on this receptor specifically: Unique TCR beta sequences from Treg cells were around 90-fold fewer in Omenn syndrome and CID/AS patients than controls, versus around 9.1-fold for other subsets. Shorter CDR3 lengths were found in all patient T-cell subsets, and >85% Treg-Tconv repertoire overlap at nucleotide and amino acid level was observed in Omenn syndrome patients. Some T-cell subset analyses were not done for some subjects. In Omenn syndrome patients, sorted CD25-high CD127-low cells may represent peripherally activated cells rather than bona fide Treg cells. Compared with control T-cell subpopulations, RAG-deficient patients had much lower Shannon entropy and higher Simpson indices.

Before genomic DNA was extracted, conventional CD4+ T cells were isolated from blood as CD25-low CD127-high cells. For repertoire analyses, the comparison group consisted of roughly eight healthy control donors. In regard to this clone: Its binding antigen is unknown. No base quality information exists; no much larger clone differs at one position.

Libraries were built with the immunoSEQ multiplex PCR assay. Genomic DNA from the sorted T-cell subsets was used to amplify rearranged TCR beta chain products, which were then sequenced. The study's processing was this. Shannon entropy and Simpson indices were used to quantify the repertoire diversity of productive TCR beta rearrangements. Clonal expansion was assessed by the summed frequency of the 100 most abundant productive TCR beta clonotypes among total reads. A self-reactivity index based on amino acid usage at CDR3beta positions 6 and 7 was applied to the TRB repertoires. Two-way ANOVA was used for repertoire analyses, while Student t or Mann-Whitney tests were used for flow cytometric analyses. Held by TCRdb, this immuneACCESS table contains in-frame sequences only and omits some clones. Under half of the omission traces to an unresolved V gene where checked; the cause of the rest is unknown. V, J and clone size derive from that table, while D and trimming were established from the DNA sequence. This sample has under 45,000 clones in its table, and roughly 76% of those were observed once. The top ten clonotypes cover 3% to 3.5% of the sample.

Between the V and J ends, shortened by 4 bases and 3 bases respectively, the junction contains 12 bases. CDR1 MGHRA and CDR2 YSYEKL are derived from the germline V gene. Including the terminal cysteine and phenylalanine, the CDR3 comprises 14 residues. Only the CDR3 DNA is retained, 42 bases long and in frame from the first base. This same sample was also taken into another study, of regulatory T cells. As noted in the second study: The multiplex PCR used 52 forward TRBV primers and 13 reverse TRBJ primers, with assay-based and computational corrections for amplification bias. In patients, repertoires had restricted unique TRB V-J pairs and skewed V and J gene usage, with regulatory T cells showing the most marked changes. Between CD3G-deficient patients and healthy controls, the study compared T-cell receptor beta repertoires in sorted regulatory T cells, conventional CD4+ T cells and CD8+ T cells. Ficoll density separation was used to isolate peripheral blood mononuclear cells. Within the immunoSEQ assay, multiplex PCR amplified rearranged TRB loci from genomic DNA. TRB amplicons were sequenced on an Illumina HiSeq platform. Raw sequences were error-filtered and aligned to reference gene sequences by custom algorithms, then analyzed with the immunoSEQ online tools. Productive and nonproductive TRB rearrangement frequencies were evaluated among both unique and total sequences. Group comparisons used t tests, Mann-Whitney tests or two-way ANOVA run in Prism software.

The source material was CD4+ effector T cells sorted from blood. The clonotype comes from a human donor in good health. This chain is built from TRBV4-1 and TRBJ1-1; the D gene is unclear. The CDR3 region reads CASSPPTGDTEAFF. The sequenced DNA: TGCGCCAGCAGCCCGCCGACCGGGGACACTGAAGCTTTCTTT.